This is a list of T cell receptor beta chains from one sample in a study of shared clonotypes between healthy human individuals. This table comes from immunoSEQ multiplex PCR, and its TCRdb copy is limited to in-frame clones, with some not included. This table has some 2,500,000 clones, roughly 92% appearing once. Specimen: naive CD4+ T cells from PBMCs. The source is a man between 18 and 29 years old in good health. Some clones in this sample may be carry-over from other donors' samples. The CDR3 runs from the conserved cysteine through the conserved F or W. Fields, in order: J gene, clone size, D gene, V gene, CDR3 DNA, CDR3 protein. The D gene is left open where the match is weak. The listing skips clone size in some rows; elsewhere it reads once, few, many or a size class.

J gene: TRBJ1-2; clone size: -; D gene: -; V gene: TRBV4-1; CDR3 DNA: TGCGCCAGCAGCCACCCCGGGAGGGGGACATATGGCTACACCTTC; CDR3 protein: CASSHPGRGTYGYTF
J gene: TRBJ2-2; clone size: -; D gene: -; V gene: TRBV5-6; CDR3 DNA: TGTGCCAGCAGCTTGGTATTGGGATTCACCGGGGAGCTGTTTTTT; CDR3 protein: CASSLVLGFTGELFF
J gene: TRBJ2-1; clone size: -; D gene: -; V gene: TRBV4-3; CDR3 DNA: TGCGCCAGCAGCCAAGATCTCGGGCGGAATGAGCAGTTCTTC; CDR3 protein: CASSQDLGRNEQFF
J gene: TRBJ2-3; clone size: -; D gene: -; V gene: TRBV5-1; CDR3 DNA: TGCGCCAGCAGCTTGGGAACAGGGTGGGCTAGCACAGATACGCAGTATTTT; CDR3 protein: CASSLGTGWASTDTQYF
J gene: TRBJ2-2; clone size: -; D gene: TRBD1; V gene: TRBV6-6; CDR3 DNA: TGTGCCAGCAGTAAAGGAATGACAGGGGAAACCGGGGAGCTGTTTTTT; CDR3 protein: CASSKGMTGETGELFF
J gene: TRBJ2-3; clone size: -; D gene: -; V gene: TRBV18; CDR3 DNA: TGTGCCAGCTCACCACGGAACGGGCCCACCACAGATACGCAGTATTTT; CDR3 protein: CASSPRNGPTTDTQYF
J gene: TRBJ2-5; clone size: once; D gene: TRBD2; V gene: TRBV5-8; CDR3 DNA: TGTGCCAGCAGCGGATATAGCGGGAGGGCCACTGAGACCCAGTACTTC; CDR3 protein: CASSGYSGRATETQYF
J gene: TRBJ2-4; clone size: -; D gene: -; V gene: TRBV29-1; CDR3 DNA: TGCAGCGCCCGTGCCTCGGGGTCCAAAAACATTCAGTACTTC; CDR3 protein: CSARASGSKNIQYF
J gene: TRBJ2-1; clone size: -; D gene: -; V gene: TRBV7-8; CDR3 DNA: TGTGCCAGCAGTATCCAAAGCGGGTACAATGAGCAGTTCTTC; CDR3 protein: CASSIQSGYNEQFF
J gene: TRBJ1-1; clone size: -; D gene: -; V gene: TRBV5-1; CDR3 DNA: TGCGCCAGCAGCTCAAAAATTAGTGAAGCTTTCTTT; CDR3 protein: CASSSKISEAFF
J gene: TRBJ1-5; clone size: -; D gene: -; V gene: TRBV7-2; CDR3 DNA: TGTGCCAGCAGCCCCGGGTCGGGGAGAGGGGCAGGTCAGCCCCAGCATTTT; CDR3 protein: CASSPGSGRGAGQPQHF
J gene: TRBJ2-3; clone size: -; D gene: TRBD2; V gene: TRBV7-3; CDR3 DNA: TGTGCCAGCAGCCTATCCGGGACTAGTTATTCAGATACGCAGTATTTT; CDR3 protein: CASSLSGTSYSDTQYF
J gene: TRBJ2-5; clone size: -; D gene: -; V gene: TRBV7-9; CDR3 DNA: TGTGCCAGCAGCTGGAGACTAGGGGAACAAGAGACCCAGTACTTC; CDR3 protein: CASSWRLGEQETQYF
J gene: TRBJ2-1; clone size: once; D gene: -; V gene: TRBV6-5; CDR3 DNA: TGTGCCAGCAGTTTCCCCTCGTGGGGGTTTGGCAATGAGCAGTTCTTC; CDR3 protein: CASSFPSWGFGNEQFF
J gene: TRBJ2-3; clone size: -; D gene: -; V gene: TRBV4-3; CDR3 DNA: TGCGCCAGCAGCCAAGACGGGGTCACGACAGATACGCAGTATTTT; CDR3 protein: CASSQDGVTTDTQYF
J gene: TRBJ2-3; clone size: -; D gene: -; V gene: TRBV7-3; CDR3 DNA: TGTGCCAGCAGCTTCCCACAGGATACGCAGTATTTT; CDR3 protein: CASSFPQDTQYF
J gene: TRBJ2-7; clone size: -; D gene: TRBD2; V gene: TRBV23-1; CDR3 DNA: TGCGCCAGCAGTCAATCACTAGCGGGGAACTCCTACGAGCAGTACTTC; CDR3 protein: CASSQSLAGNSYEQYF
J gene: TRBJ2-5; clone size: -; D gene: -; V gene: TRBV30; CDR3 DNA: TGTGCCTGGGCCCAGCCGCGCCCGACAGTGCAAGAGACCCAGTACTTC; CDR3 protein: CAWAQPRPTVQETQYF
J gene: TRBJ1-4; clone size: -; D gene: -; V gene: TRBV6-6; CDR3 DNA: TGTGCCAGCAGTTCCCCCGACAGAGGCAATGAAAAACTGTTTTTT; CDR3 protein: CASSSPDRGNEKLFF
J gene: TRBJ1-3; clone size: -; D gene: -; V gene: TRBV5-1; CDR3 DNA: TGCGCCAGCAGCTTGGTCTCTGGAAACACCATATATTTT; CDR3 protein: CASSLVSGNTIYF
J gene: TRBJ2-5; clone size: -; D gene: TRBD2; V gene: TRBV6-6; CDR3 DNA: TGTGCCAGCAGTTATACTAGCGGGAGGGCCGAGACCCAGTACTTC; CDR3 protein: CASSYTSGRAETQYF
J gene: TRBJ1-1; clone size: -; D gene: -; V gene: TRBV25-1; CDR3 DNA: TGTGCCAGCAGTGAACCAGGCACTGAAGCTTTCTTT; CDR3 protein: CASSEPGTEAFF
J gene: TRBJ2-5; clone size: -; D gene: TRBD2; V gene: TRBV27; CDR3 DNA: TGTGCCAGCAGTCCGACACTGACTAGCGGGAGGGTACAAGAGACCCAGTACTTC; CDR3 protein: CASSPTLTSGRVQETQYF
J gene: TRBJ2-5; clone size: -; D gene: TRBD2; V gene: TRBV7-6; CDR3 DNA: TGTGCCAGCAGCGGAGGACTAGCGGGAGAGACCCAGTACTTC; CDR3 protein: CASSGGLAGETQYF
J gene: TRBJ2-3; clone size: -; D gene: -; V gene: TRBV11-2; CDR3 DNA: TGTGCCAGCACCTCCGGGGGCAGGGTGGGGGATACGCAGTATTTT; CDR3 protein: CASTSGGRVGDTQYF
J gene: TRBJ2-7; clone size: -; D gene: TRBD2; V gene: TRBV9; CDR3 DNA: TGTGCCAGCAGCGTCCGATCTAGCGGGGCCTACGAGCAGTACTTC; CDR3 protein: CASSVRSSGAYEQYF
J gene: TRBJ2-3; clone size: -; D gene: -; V gene: TRBV5-5; CDR3 DNA: TGTGCCAGCAGCCGCCGGGACAGCACAGATACGCAGTATTTT; CDR3 protein: CASSRRDSTDTQYF
J gene: TRBJ1-1; clone size: -; D gene: -; V gene: TRBV2; CDR3 DNA: TGTGCCAGCAGCCACGCTTTGGATCGAATGAACACTGAAGCTTTCTTT; CDR3 protein: CASSHALDRMNTEAFF
J gene: TRBJ1-1; clone size: -; D gene: -; V gene: TRBV6-1; CDR3 DNA: TGTGCCAGCACCCTAGGGGGAAAGAACACTGAAGCTTTCTTT; CDR3 protein: CASTLGGKNTEAFF
J gene: TRBJ2-7; clone size: -; D gene: TRBD2; V gene: TRBV5-1; CDR3 DNA: TGCGCCAGCAGCTTGGCGTCTAGCGGAGCCTACGAGCAGTACTTC; CDR3 protein: CASSLASSGAYEQYF
J gene: TRBJ2-3; clone size: -; D gene: TRBD2; V gene: TRBV9; CDR3 DNA: TGTGCCAGCAGCAGGACTAGCGGGGGATTGGATACGCAGTATTTT; CDR3 protein: CASSRTSGGLDTQYF
J gene: TRBJ1-4; clone size: -; D gene: TRBD1; V gene: TRBV4-1; CDR3 DNA: TGCGCCAGCAGCCGTACAGGGGGACAGAATGAAAAACTGTTTTTT; CDR3 protein: CASSRTGGQNEKLFF
J gene: TRBJ2-7; clone size: -; D gene: TRBD2; V gene: TRBV6-5; CDR3 DNA: TGTGCCAGCAGCCTACTAGCGGGAGTGGGCGAGCAGTACTTC; CDR3 protein: CASSLLAGVGEQYF
J gene: TRBJ2-2; clone size: -; D gene: -; V gene: TRBV5-4; CDR3 DNA: TGTGCCAGCAGCCGACTTAACACCGGGGAGCTGTTTTTT; CDR3 protein: CASSRLNTGELFF
J gene: TRBJ2-3; clone size: -; D gene: -; V gene: TRBV5-1; CDR3 DNA: TGCGCCAGCAGCCCGGTGTGGCGGGATTACACAGATACGCAGTATTTT; CDR3 protein: CASSPVWRDYTDTQYF